The entry below describes one T cell receptor beta chain. The target antigen is unknown. Preparation of the TCRbeta library was carried out with unique molecular identifiers. TCRdb ran MiXCR on the PCR reads and lists one entry per CDR3 protein. The table lists about 220,000 distinct CDR3 sequences, about 15% of them singletons. The data stem from a study of T-cell reconstitution after alpha-beta-depleted transplantation in children. Study findings and constraints: About two months after transplant, alpha-beta T cells reportedly came from several hundred expanded graft clones.

Germline V CDR1 and CDR2: DFQATT, SNEGSKA (reference sequence). This CDR3 spans 14 amino acids. V was cut by 3 bases and J by 6 bases, with 15 bases left in between. Sequencing was performed on PBMCs, mostly from graft donor cells, taken 360 days after TCRalphabeta/CD19-depleted stem cell transplant. The clonotype was recovered from a male patient between 2 and 15 years old who had a stem cell transplant for acute lymphoblastic leukemia, so the T cells may come from the graft donor. The chain carries TRBV20-1 and TRBJ2-1, with a possible D match to TRBD2 (6 bases). CDR3 nucleotide sequence: TGCAGTGCTAGTCTCGGGAGCGGTATCAATGAGCAGTTCTTC. Translation: CSASLGSGINEQFF.